This entry lists 23 T cell receptor beta chains sequenced from one sample in a study of blood T cell repertoires in COVID-19. Some clones are missing from TCRdb's copy, which holds only in-frame ones; the method was immunoSEQ multiplex PCR. This sample has over 110,000 clones; more than 70% occur once, and the top ten carry around 26%. Material: peripheral blood. The receptors here all came from a human donor in a cohort sampled during active COVID-19.

The chain is built from TRBV4-1 and TRBJ1-2; D call uncertain. CDR1 and CDR2 from the germline V gene are MGHRA and YSYEKL. Trimming cost V 2 bases and J 6 bases, with 22 bases left between them. This CDR3 spans 17 amino acids. The CDR3 is CASSQTPPELGGDGYTF. CDR3 coding DNA: TGCGCCAGCAGCCAAACCCCCCCGGAGCTTGGCGGGGATGGCTACACCTTC.

CDR3 nucleotides: TGTGCCAGCAGTTATACAGGGGGCCCGGATTCACCCCTCCACTTT. Encoded protein: CASSYTGGPDSPLHF. This chain uses TRBV6-5 with TRBJ1-6; 9 bases align to TRBD1. With 3 bases clipped from V and 8 bases from J, the junction kept 5 bases outside the gene matches. The germline V gene has CDR1 MNHEY and CDR2 SVGAGI. This CDR3 has 15 residues.

The DNA for the CDR3 is TGTGCCACCACTAAAGACAGGCATAGCAATCAGCCCCAGCATTTT. It encodes CATTKDRHSNQPQHF. The chain uses TRBV10-3 and TRBJ1-5, with D tentatively TRBD1 (6 bases). The CDR3 is 15 amino acids. CDR1 is ENHRY and CDR2 is SYGVKD in the germline V gene. Deletions cut 10 bases from V and 0 bases from J, with 16 bases between.

The V call is TRBV4-2, the J call TRBJ2-5; 11 nucleotides match TRBD1. Germline CDR1 is LGHNA and CDR2 is YNFKEQ. The CDR3 is made up of 16 amino acids. V shed 5 bases, J shed 2 bases, and the junction held 7 bases outside the gene matches. CDR3 in DNA: TGTGCCAGCAGCGACGGGGACAGGGGGACGCAAGAGACCCAGTACTTC. Protein: CASSDGDRGTQETQYF.

This rearrangement joins TRBV5-6 to TRBJ1-2; D not resolved. The CDR3 length is 14 residues. The germline V gene has CDR1 SGHDT and CDR2 YYEEEE. Trimming took 2 bases from V and 4 from J, leaving 12 bases between them. The CDR3 sequence is CASSLSQRSYGYTF. The CDR3 nucleotides read TGTGCCAGCAGCTTATCTCAGCGGAGCTATGGCTACACCTTC.

This chain uses TRBV11-3 with TRBJ2-3; TRBD2 matches at 13 bases. Unmatched junction bases numbered 3, after V lost 2 bases and J lost 1 base. The CDR3 runs 17 residues. The germline V gene has CDR1 SGHNT and CDR2 YENEEA. The CDR3 DNA sequence: TGTGCCAGCAGCTTAAACGGACTAGCGGGGGGCACAGATACGCAGTATTTT. This codes for CASSLNGLAGGTDTQYF. The full variable domain, its missing parts supplied by reference TRBV11-3 and TRBJ2-3, is EAGVVQSPRYKIIEKKQPVAFWCNPISGHNTLYWYLQNLGQGPELLIRYENEEAVDDSQLPKDRFSAERLKGVDSTLKIQPAELGDSAVYLCASSLNGLAGGTDTQYFGPGTRLTVL.

The rearrangement uses TRBV6-5 and TRBJ1-3; 9 positions agree with TRBD1. V was pared by 6 bases and J by 4 bases, with 7 bases of the junction left unmatched. Germline CDR1 is MNHEY and CDR2 is SVGAGI. The CDR3 runs 15 residues. CDR3 nucleotides: TGTGCCAGCAGACCGGGACAGGGTACGGGAAACACCATATATTTT. Amino acid sequence: CASRPGQGTGNTIYF.

The CDR3 region is CACGQGNTGELFF. CDR3 nucleotides: TGTGCCTGCGGACAGGGGAACACCGGGGAGCTGTTTTTT. The V and J genes are TRBV7-3 and TRBJ2-2; 8 nucleotides line up with TRBD1. Germline V gene lookup returns CDR1 SGHTA and CDR2 FQGTGA. V dropped 11 bases and J dropped 1; count of bases not matched to a gene: 3. This CDR3 spans 13 amino acids.

The chain is built from TRBV19 and TRBJ2-6; D is uncertain. V lost 2 bases to trimming and J lost 0 bases, with 5 bases between them. This CDR3 spans 15 amino acids. Germline loops: CDR1 LNHDA, CDR2 SQIVND (reference sequence). This CDR3 is CASSITRSGANVLTF. The CDR3, as DNA: TGTGCCAGTAGTATAACACGCTCTGGGGCCAACGTCCTGACTTTC.

Remarks on this clone: At the DNA level, this CDR3 is encoded by other sequences in the same sample as well. J is TRBJ2-1 and V is TRBV5-1; tentatively, D is TRBD2 (7 bases). Germline-derived CDR1 and CDR2 are SGHRS and YFSETQ. CDR3 length: 15 amino acids. V lost 4 bases and J lost 4, with 15 bases in between. The CDR3, as DNA: TGCGCCAGCAGCAGCAGGCGGGGGCCTTACAATGAGCAGTTCTTC. It translates to CASSSRRGPYNEQFF.

The DNA for the CDR3 is TGTGCCAGCAGCTCCAGGGGTTTTACCGGGGAGCTGTTTTTT. This sequence encodes CASSSRGFTGELFF. The V gene is TRBV7-2, the J gene TRBJ2-2, with D tentatively TRBD1 (6 bases). Germline CDR1 reads SGHTA; CDR2 reads FQGNSA. There are 14 residues in the CDR3. Deletions cut 4 bases from V and 5 bases from J, with 11 bases between.

The CDR3 DNA sequence: TGTGCCAGCAGCTTAGATGGGGGACTACCCCAAGAGACCCAGTACTTC. Its translation: CASSLDGGLPQETQYF. The chain employs TRBV11-2 and TRBJ2-5; 7 bases line up with TRBD2. The CDR3 has 16 amino acids. The germline gives CDR1 SGHAT, CDR2 FQNNGV. V was clipped by 0 bases and J by 1 base; unmatched bases: 5.

The chain joins TRBV29-1 to TRBJ1-1; tentatively, D is TRBD1 (6 bases). V lost 0 bases, J lost 5 bases, and 13 bases lay in between. Germline loops: CDR1 SQVTM, CDR2 ANQGSEA. The CDR3 covers 14 residues. The CDR3 DNA reads TGCAGCGTTGAAGAAAGCAGGGGTTGGACTGAAGCTTTCTTT. It translates to CSVEESRGWTEAFF. The full variable domain, with the rest looked up from reference TRBV29-1 and TRBJ1-1, is SAVISQKPSRDICQRGTSLTIQCQVDSQVTMMFWYRQQPGQSLTLIATANQGSEATYESGFVIDKFPISRPNLTFSTLTVSNMSPEDSSIYLCSVEESRGWTEAFFGQGTRLTVV.

The chain joins TRBV2 to TRBJ2-7, with 8 bases fitting TRBD2. Germline trimming cut 7 bases from V and 0 bases from J; bases unmatched to any gene: 8. CDR1 is SNHLY, CDR2 FYNNEI, per germline. The CDR3 loop spans 15 amino acids. CDR3 residues: CASTRDSGASYEQYF. The CDR3 DNA sequence: TGTGCCAGCACTAGAGATAGCGGGGCCTCCTACGAGCAGTACTTC.

This rearrangement joins TRBV5-4 to TRBJ2-5; 7 bases are shared with TRBD1. The CDR3 sequence is 14 residues long. CDR1 and CDR2 from the germline V gene are SGHNT and YYREEE (reference sequence). V lost 4 bases and J lost 5; bases outside the gene matches: 8. The CDR3 bases are TGTGCCAGCAGCCGGGACAGCCTGGGGGAGACCCAGTACTTC. It codes for CASSRDSLGETQYF.

The V gene is TRBV13, the J gene TRBJ1-5; the D is unclear. CDR3 length equals 16 residues. Per the germline V gene, CDR1 is PRHDT and CDR2 is FYEKMQ (reference sequence). Trimming pared 0 bases from V and 0 bases from J, leaving 9 bases between. The CDR3 here is CASSLGGAYSNQPQHF. CDR3 in DNA: TGTGCCAGCAGCTTAGGGGGCGCGTATAGCAATCAGCCCCAGCATTTT.

The chain has TRBV18 and TRBJ1-1; D is perhaps TRBD1 (6 bases). V was trimmed by 5 bases and J by 2 bases, leaving 9 bases between them. Germline V lookup: CDR1 KGHSH, CDR2 LQKENI. The CDR3 is made up of 13 amino acids. CDR3 sequence: CASSADSNTEAFF. The CDR3 DNA is TGTGCCAGCTCAGCGGACAGTAACACTGAAGCTTTCTTT.

The chain couples TRBV7-9 to TRBJ1-3; D is unresolved. The CDR3 length is 18 residues. V lost 1 base and J lost 1, with 17 bases in between. CDR1 and CDR2 from the germline V gene are SEHNR and FQNEAQ (reference sequence). The CDR3 nucleotides read TGTGCCAGCAGCTTAGGATGGGCGAATGAGAAGTCTGGAAACACCATATATTTT. Protein product: CASSLGWANEKSGNTIYF.

The chain uses TRBV9 and TRBJ2-2; D is possibly TRBD2 (5 bases). Germline-derived CDR1 and CDR2 are SGDLS and YYNGEE. The CDR3 loop spans 16 amino acids. V shed 0 bases and J shed 2 bases, with 11 bases lying between them. The CDR3 bases are TGTGCCAGCAGCGTAGGCCCCCGGGGAAACACCGGGGAGCTGTTTTTT. Protein: CASSVGPRGNTGELFF.

The J gene is TRBJ2-3, the V gene TRBV7-9; 9 nucleotides align to TRBD2. This CDR3 has 18 residues. J lost 0 bases, V lost 1 base, and 8 bases had no gene match. Germline lookup yields CDR1 SEHNR and CDR2 FQNEAQ (reference sequence). The CDR3 DNA reads as TGTGCCAGCAGCTTAGGTGCTAGCGGGGAACCTAGCACAGATACGCAGTATTTT. This encodes CASSLGASGEPSTDTQYF.

This clone was observed once. V gene TRBV7-8 combines with J gene TRBJ1-2; D gene uncertain. CDR3 length equals 18 residues. V shed 0 bases and J shed 1 base, with 18 bases lying between them. Germline values: CDR1 SGHVS, CDR2 FQNEAQ. CDR3 loop: CASSLARGGLPFNYGYTF. As DNA, the CDR3 is TGTGCCAGCAGCTTAGCGCGTGGAGGGCTCCCCTTTAACTATGGCTACACCTTC.

This clone was detected only once. The CDR3, as DNA: TGCGCCAGCAGCCAGGGACACGGACACGATAACTATGGCTACACCTTC. The encoded protein is CASSQGHGHDNYGYTF. The chain couples TRBV4-3 to TRBJ1-2; possibly TRBD1 for D (6 bases). CDR3 length: 16 amino acids. The germline V gene encodes CDR1 LGHNA and CDR2 YSLEER. Trimming pared 3 bases from V and 1 base from J, leaving 15 bases between.

The J gene is TRBJ1-2, the V gene TRBV6-2 or TRBV6-3, with a weak D call TRBD1 (6 bases). Germline CDR1 MNHEY, CDR2 SVGEGT. The CDR3 sequence is 14 residues long. The V and J ends lost 5 bases and 4 bases respectively, with 14 bases between them. The CDR3 protein is CASSLRTAFYGYTF. The CDR3 DNA follows: TGTGCCAGCAGTCTACGGACAGCTTTCTATGGCTACACCTTC.